The 28 T cell receptor beta chains reported below all come from one sample, sequenced in a study of lymphopenia after photon versus proton radiotherapy. The table came from immunoSEQ multiplex PCR; TCRdb's copy has only in-frame clones and leaves some out. The sample records around 23,000 clones, 80% to 95% being singletons. Sequenced material: peripheral blood, taken from a patient treated with proton-based radiotherapy. These receptors all stem from a woman in her seventies with pancreatic cancer. Some clones in this sample may be carry-over from other donors' samples.

The chain is built from TRBV7-2 and TRBJ1-1; 7 bases agree with TRBD1. The J segment lost 3 bases and the V segment lost 7 bases, leaving 5 bases of the junction unmatched. The CDR3 spans 13 residues. CDR1 and CDR2 (germline): SGHTA, FQGNSA. CDR3 loop: CASTSQGDTEAFF. The CDR3 bases are TGTGCCAGCACCTCCCAGGGGGACACTGAAGCTTTCTTT. Using reference TRBV7-2 and TRBJ1-1 for the parts outside the CDR3, the full variable domain is GAGVSQSPSNKVTEKGKDVELRCDPISGHTALYWYRQSLGQGLEFLIYFQGNSAPDKSGLPSDRFSAERTGGSVSTLTIQRTQQEDSAVYLCASTSQGDTEAFFGQGTRLTVV.

The rearrangement joins TRBV7-8 to TRBJ1-5; no clear D gene. Trimming shortened V by 1 base and J by 3 bases, and 19 bases separated the two germline ends. The CDR3 length is 18 residues. Per germline, CDR1 SGHVS and CDR2 FQNEAQ. Here the CDR3 reads CASSLVRVVTGTNQPQHF. The CDR3 bases are TGTGCCAGCAGCTTAGTCCGCGTCGTCACGGGTACCAATCAGCCCCAGCATTTT. Together with reference TRBV7-8 and TRBJ1-5, the CDR3 gives the full variable domain: GAGVSQSPRYKVAKRGQDVALRCDPISGHVSLFWYQQALGQGPEFLTYFQNEAQLDKSGLPSDRFFAERPEGSVSTLKIQRTQQEDSAVYLCASSLVRVVTGTNQPQHFGDGTRLSIL.

The CDR3 region is CASSTHRANTEAFF. CDR3 in DNA: TGTGCCAGCAGCACTCACAGGGCTAACACTGAAGCTTTCTTT. V is TRBV21-1 and J is TRBJ1-1; the table's D call TRBD1 went unverified against the DNA. TRBV21-1 is tagged as a pseudogene. There are 14 residues in the CDR3.

CDR3 loop: CASRLSRDYGYTF. CDR3 nucleotide sequence: TGTGCCAGCAGGCTTAGCCGGGACTATGGCTACACCTTC. The rearrangement links TRBV6-1 to TRBJ1-2; D gene ambiguous. With 6 bases removed from V and 3 bases from J, the gap between germline ends came to 11 bases. CDR3 size: 13 residues. In germline, CDR1 is MNHNS, CDR2 SASEGT.

A single count supports this clone. The chain recombines TRBV28 with TRBJ1-2, with 8 bases lining up with TRBD1. Trimming at V came to 5 bases and at J to 4 bases, leaving 6 bases not matched to a gene. The germline CDR1 and CDR2 sequences are MDHEN and SYDVKM. This CDR3 has 14 residues. CDR3 loop: CASSRDRGGYGYTF. For the CDR3, the DNA is TGTGCCAGCAGTCGAGACAGGGGTGGCTATGGCTACACCTTC.

This rearrangement joins TRBV28 to TRBJ2-5; D gene unclear. The V gene's germline CDR1 is MDHEN and CDR2 SYDVKM. The germline V and J ends were trimmed by 2 bases and 4 bases, with 8 bases remaining between them. The CDR3 is 13 amino acids. The CDR3 DNA sequence: TGTGCCAGCAGTTTAAGGTTGCCAGAGACCCAGTACTTC. Translating it yields CASSLRLPETQYF.

J is TRBJ2-7 and V is TRBV29-1, with TRBD1 matching over 8 bases. There are 13 residues in the CDR3. Losses at the gene ends were 5 bases for V and 7 bases for J; bases not matched to a gene: 10. Germline lookup yields CDR1 SQVTM and CDR2 ANQGSEA. In DNA, the CDR3 is TGCAGCGTTACGGACAGGGTAGTAAAGGAGCAGTACTTC. It is translated as CSVTDRVVKEQYF.

A remark on this clone: At one end the junction does not follow the germline gene, possibly because of a read error. The J gene is TRBJ2-2, the V gene TRBV7-7, with D hard to call. CDR1 SSHAT and CDR2 FNYEAQ come from the germline V gene (reference sequence). CDR3 size: 13 residues. CDR3 DNA: TGTGCTAGCAGCCCTACAATCACCGGGGAGCTGTTTTTT. This translates into CASSPTITGELFF.

The chain has TRBV5-1 and TRBJ2-5; D not certain. The ends were cut back, 4 bases at V and 2 bases at J, with 9 bases in the middle. CDR1 SGHRS and CDR2 YFSETQ come from the germline V gene. There are 13 residues in the CDR3. CDR3 bases: TGCGCCAGCAGCCCGCTCCCTCAAGAGACCCAGTACTTC. Translation: CASSPLPQETQYF. The whole variable domain, remainder taken from reference TRBV5-1 and TRBJ2-5, is KAGVTQTPRYLIKTRGQQVTLSCSPISGHRSVSWYQQTPGQGLQFLFEYFSETQRNKGNFPGRFSGRQFSNSRSEMNVSTLELGDSALYLCASSPLPQETQYFGPGTRLLVL.

J is TRBJ2-3 and V is TRBV7-3; 9 bases map to TRBD2. The CDR3 covers 15 residues. V was pared by 4 bases and J by 4 bases, with 6 bases of the junction left unmatched. Germline assignment: CDR1 SGHTA and CDR2 FQGTGA. CDR3 amino acids: CASSYYSGRSDTQYF. The CDR3 nucleotides read TGTGCCAGCAGCTACTACAGCGGGAGGTCAGATACGCAGTATTTT.

This chain joins TRBV18 and TRBJ2-3, with D possibly being TRBD1 (5 bases). This CDR3 has 16 amino acids. CDR1 is KGHSH and CDR2 is LQKENI in the germline V gene. Trimming removed 5 bases from V and 1 base from J, with 16 bases in between. The CDR3 sequence is CASSGRVNDGTDTQYF. The CDR3, as DNA: TGTGCCAGCTCAGGCAGGGTGAACGACGGCACAGATACGCAGTATTTT.

This chain joins TRBV30 and TRBJ1-5; a possible D gene is TRBD1 (6 bases). Germline V gives CDR1 GTSNPN, CDR2 SVGIG (reference sequence). The V gene lost 0 bases and the J gene lost 8 bases, with 17 bases spanning the gap. This CDR3 is built from 15 residues. The CDR3 here is CAWSVGRGRREPQHF. For the CDR3, the DNA is TGTGCCTGGAGTGTGGGCAGGGGCCGCCGAGAGCCCCAGCATTTT.

V and J are TRBV2 and TRBJ2-7; perhaps TRBD1 as D (6 bases). V was clipped by 6 bases and J by 3 bases, with 12 bases between them. The CDR3 is 13 amino acids. From germline, CDR1 is SNHLY and CDR2 FYNNEI. The CDR3: CASRVDRFYEQYF. CDR3 sequence (DNA): TGTGCCAGCAGGGTTGACAGGTTCTACGAGCAGTACTTC.

This sequence joins TRBV2 and TRBJ2-7; D is ambiguous. Deletions cut 6 bases from V and 1 base from J, with 4 bases between. The CDR3 is made up of 11 amino acids. Germline V gives CDR1 SNHLY, CDR2 FYNNEI. The CDR3 region is CASRQSYEQYF. CDR3 DNA: TGTGCCAGCAGACAGTCCTACGAGCAGTACTTC. The variable domain in full, completed from reference TRBV2 and TRBJ2-7, reads EPEVTQTPSHQVTQMGQEVILRCVPISNHLYFYWYRQILGQKVEFLVSFYNNEISEKSEIFDDQFSVERPDGSNFTLKIRSTKLEDSAMYFCASRQSYEQYFGPGTRLTVT.

This clone occurred a few times. J is TRBJ1-1 and V is TRBV23-1; 10 nucleotides line up with TRBD1. TRBV23-1 is annotated as an ORF whose role is uncertain. This CDR3 contains 18 residues. J lost 5 bases, V lost 1 base, and 13 bases had no gene match. CDR3 nucleotides: TGCGCCAGCAGTCAATTTTGGGACAGGGGAATAGTCGTAACTGAAGCTTTCTTT. Protein: CASSQFWDRGIVVTEAFF.

The chain couples TRBV11-3 to TRBJ2-2; D not certain. Germline values: CDR1 SGHNT, CDR2 YENEEA. The CDR3 sequence is 13 residues long. V lost 4 bases and J 4 bases, leaving 7 bases between the germline ends. CDR3 residues: CASSSEGTGELFF. For the CDR3, the DNA is TGTGCCAGCAGCTCAGAAGGCACCGGGGAGCTGTTTTTT. The full variable domain, completed using reference TRBV11-3 and TRBJ2-2, is EAGVVQSPRYKIIEKKQPVAFWCNPISGHNTLYWYLQNLGQGPELLIRYENEEAVDDSQLPKDRFSAERLKGVDSTLKIQPAELGDSAVYLCASSSEGTGELFFGEGSRLTVL.

CDR3 loop: CASSLSGRGVEQFF. CDR3 bases: TGTGCCAGCAGCTTAAGCGGGAGGGGTGTTGAGCAGTTCTTC. The chain has TRBV7-2 and TRBJ2-1; 10 bases are shared with TRBD2. V dropped 2 bases and J dropped 9; count of bases not matched to a gene: 4. The CDR3 extends over 14 amino acids. Germline assignment: CDR1 SGHTA and CDR2 FQGNSA.

This chain uses TRBV19 with TRBJ2-1; 11 nucleotides align to TRBD2. Per germline, CDR1 LNHDA and CDR2 SQIVND (reference sequence). The CDR3 consists of 15 residues. With V trimmed by 3 bases and J by 7 bases, 5 bases remained unmatched. CDR3 protein: CASSILTSGNNEQFF. The DNA for the CDR3 is TGTGCCAGTAGTATCCTGACTAGCGGGAATAATGAGCAGTTCTTC.

A remark on this clone: At one end the junction does not follow the germline gene, possibly because of a read error. V is TRBV27 and J is TRBJ2-7, with 9 bases lining up with TRBD2. The CDR3 loop spans 15 amino acids. CDR1 is MNHEY and CDR2 is SMNVEV in the germline V gene (reference sequence). The CDR3 spells CASSLTGTSSHEQYF. The CDR3 DNA follows: TGTGCCAGCAGTTTAACCGGGACTAGCTCCCACGAGCAGTACTTC.

This rearrangement joins TRBV11-2 to TRBJ2-1, with TRBD2 as a possible D gene (5 bases). The V gene's germline CDR1 is SGHAT and CDR2 FQNNGV. Trimming shortened V by 1 base and J by 9 bases, and 7 bases separated the two germline ends. The CDR3 consists of 12 residues. The CDR3 nucleotides are TGTGCCAGCAGCTTAGGCGGGCTTGAGCAGTTCTTC. The encoded protein is CASSLGGLEQFF.

The V gene is TRBV6-6, the J gene TRBJ2-7; D possibly corresponds to TRBD2 (5 bases). Per the germline V gene, CDR1 is MNHNY and CDR2 is SVGAGI (reference sequence). The ends were cut back, 0 bases at V and 4 bases at J, with 13 bases in the middle. CDR3 size: 15 residues. The CDR3 spells CASSYSRGDLYEQYF. CDR3 nucleotides: TGTGCCAGCAGTTACTCACGGGGAGACTTATACGAGCAGTACTTC.

A word on this clone: At one end, the junction sequence differs from germline, possibly due to a read error. The genes are TRBV7-7 and TRBJ2-5; D is unclear. This CDR3 region has 13 residues. The germline V gene has CDR1 SSHAT and CDR2 FNYEAQ (reference sequence). The CDR3: CASSRRPQETQYF. The CDR3, as DNA: TGTGCTAGCAGCAGACGGCCCCAAGAGACCCAGTACTTC.

The genes are TRBV6-1 and TRBJ2-3; 7 bases align to TRBD2. Per the germline V gene, CDR1 is MNHNS and CDR2 is SASEGT. The ends lost 3 bases at V and 1 base at J; junction bases unmatched: 7. CDR3 size: 16 residues. DNA for the CDR3: TGTGCCAGCAGTGATTGGGAGGGCCTGGGCACAGATACGCAGTATTTT. Protein product: CASSDWEGLGTDTQYF.

This clone was observed a single time. J is TRBJ2-5 and V is TRBV15; D is unresolved. The CDR3 totals 15 residues. Germline CDR1 reads LNHNV; CDR2 reads YYDKDF (reference sequence). V lost 1 base to trimming and J lost 5 bases, with 14 bases between them. The CDR3 DNA reads as TGTGCCACCAGCAGAGGGAGCCCTACCGGGGAGACCCAGTACTTC. It encodes CATSRGSPTGETQYF.

This clone appeared a single time. This chain joins TRBV5-1 and TRBJ1-2; TRBD1 matches 8 bases. The CDR3 spans 15 residues. The trim removed 4 bases at V and 6 bases at J, leaving 11 bases unmatched. The germline CDR1 and CDR2 sequences are SGHRS and YFSETQ. The CDR3 DNA follows: TGCGCCAGCAGCCTTTCTGGACAGGGTCTCGATGGCTACACCTTC. Encoded protein: CASSLSGQGLDGYTF.

The V call is TRBV29-1, the J call TRBJ2-3; no clear D. This CDR3 region has 12 residues. The V end lost 4 bases, the J end lost 0 bases, and 5 bases lay between the germline ends. In germline, CDR1 is SQVTM, CDR2 ANQGSEA. DNA for the CDR3: TGCAGCGTTGGCCAGAGCACAGATACGCAGTATTTT. It encodes CSVGQSTDTQYF.

This chain joins TRBV7-2 and TRBJ2-3, with D perhaps matching TRBD1 (9 bases). Looked up from germline, CDR1 is SGHTA and CDR2 is FQGNSA. V was trimmed by 2 bases and J by 6 bases, leaving 18 bases between them. The CDR3 totals 16 residues. The CDR3 DNA sequence: TGTGCCAGCAGCTTACTGAATAGCGGGACAGGGGATACGCAGTATTTT. As protein: CASSLLNSGTGDTQYF.

The chain links TRBV19 to TRBJ1-1, with TRBD1 matching 8 bases. This CDR3 is built from 15 residues. The junction had 7 bases not matched to a gene; V was cut back by 6 bases and J by 1 base. Germline V gene sequence: CDR1 LNHDA, CDR2 SQIVND (reference sequence). CDR3 nucleotide sequence: TGTGCCAGTAGGGGGGGACAGGTGGGGAACACTGAAGCTTTCTTT. Protein product: CASRGGQVGNTEAFF.